The rows below give T cell receptor beta chains drawn from one sample of a study of T cell responses to AZD1222 COVID-19 vaccine. Clones were sequenced by immunoSEQ multiplex PCR, and TCRdb holds only the in-frame ones, with some missing. Here the sample spans 140,000 to 150,000 clones, 80% to 95% being singletons. Sequenced here: peripheral blood, sampled on day 0 of AZD1222 vaccination. These TCRs come from an adult in good health. Each CDR3 is given with its conserved first and last residue. Each record gives: clone size, D gene, J gene, V gene, CDR3 length, CDR3 protein, CDR3 DNA. A D gene is named only where the DNA matches it firmly. Clone size, where shown, is once, few, many, or a class for clones that have expanded.

. . TRBJ2-4 TRBV16 12 CASSQWKNIQYF TGTGCCAGCAGCCAATGGAAAAACATTCAGTACTTC
. . TRBJ2-7 TRBV6-5 13 CASSYSGDYEQYF TGTGCCAGCAGTTACTCAGGGGACTACGAGCAGTACTTC
. . TRBJ1-1 TRBV11-2 15 CASSLVPGSGTEAFF TGTGCCAGCAGCTTAGTTCCGGGTTCGGGTACTGAAGCTTTCTTT
. . TRBJ2-7 TRBV6-5 13 CASSQGQTYEQYF TGTGCCAGCAGCCAAGGACAGACCTACGAGCAGTACTTC
. . TRBJ2-3 TRBV5-5 14 CASSLRVGTDTQYF TGTGCCAGCAGCCTGAGGGTCGGTACAGATACGCAGTATTTT
. . TRBJ1-2 TRBV6-5 10 CASRSDGYTF TGTGCCAGCAGATCGGATGGCTACACCTTC
. TRBD2 TRBJ2-4 TRBV27 15 CASRPLAEGKNIQYF TGTGCCAGCAGACCCCTAGCGGAGGGAAAAAACATTCAGTACTTC
. . TRBJ2-6 TRBV9 16 CASSVLDRPGANVLTF TGTGCCAGCAGCGTACTTGACAGGCCTGGGGCCAACGTCCTGACTTTC
. TRBD2 TRBJ2-3 TRBV19 14 CASRGTSGRDTQYF TGTGCCAGTAGGGGGACTAGCGGGAGGGATACGCAGTATTTT
. . TRBJ2-7 TRBV18 14 CASSRQSMSYEQYF TGTGCCAGCTCACGGCAGTCGATGTCCTACGAGCAGTACTTC
. TRBD1 TRBJ2-1 TRBV4-2 18 CASSPTTTGQGVYNEQFF TGTGCCAGCAGCCCCACTACAACGGGACAGGGTGTCTACAATGAGCAGTTCTTC
. . TRBJ2-6 TRBV7-6 15 CASTRYTGGANVLTF TGTGCCAGCACCAGGTACACGGGTGGGGCCAACGTCCTGACTTTC
. TRBD1 TRBJ2-1 TRBV18 19 CASSPQTGFGFSSYNEQFF TGTGCCAGCTCACCTCAGACAGGGTTCGGGTTCAGCTCCTACAATGAGCAGTTCTTC
once TRBD1 TRBJ1-5 TRBV19 13 CASSRQGDQPQHF TGTGCCAGTAGTAGACAGGGAGATCAGCCCCAGCATTTT
. . TRBJ2-7 TRBV7-2 13 CASSFAGYYEQYF TGTGCCAGCAGCTTTGCAGGATACTACGAGCAGTACTTC
. TRBD2 TRBJ2-1 TRBV7-8 17 CASSYRKREIPYNEQFF TGTGCCAGCAGCTACCGCAAGCGGGAGATCCCCTATAATGAGCAGTTCTTC
. . TRBJ2-3 TRBV11-1 14 CASTRGSYSDTQYF TGTGCCAGCACAAGGGGATCCTACTCAGATACGCAGTATTTT
. . TRBJ1-2 TRBV18 14 CASSLGTAKDGYTF TGTGCCAGCTCACTTGGGACGGCGAAAGATGGCTACACCTTC
few TRBD2 TRBJ2-2 TRBV12-5 16 CASGPEGLAHAGELFF TGTGCTAGTGGTCCAGAGGGACTAGCTCACGCCGGGGAGCTGTTTTTT
. . TRBJ1-3 TRBV28 15 CASSLSVFSGNTIYF TGTGCCAGCAGTTTATCGGTATTCTCTGGAAACACCATATATTTT
few TRBD1 TRBJ1-3 TRBV9 16 CASSGRDRGPGNTIYF TGTGCCAGCAGCGGCCGGGACAGGGGGCCTGGAAACACCATATATTTT
. . TRBJ2-2 TRBV18 13 CASSRLVGGELFF TGTGCCAGCTCCCGACTAGTCGGCGGGGAGCTGTTTTTT
. . TRBJ1-4 TRBV13 12 CASSLSPEKLFF TGTGCCAGCAGTCTATCACCTGAAAAACTGTTTTTT
. . TRBJ2-6 TRBV27 14 CASSLPGGANVLTF TGTGCCAGCAGTCTACCGGGGGGGGCCAACGTCCTGACTTTC
. . TRBJ1-1 TRBV5-1 14 CASSPGDLNTEAFF TGCGCCAGCAGCCCCGGGGATTTGAACACTGAAGCTTTCTTT
. . TRBJ2-5 TRBV10-1 14 CASKGDEGQETQYF TGCGCCAGCAAAGGGGACGAGGGGCAGGAGACCCAGTACTTC
. TRBD1 TRBJ1-3 TRBV10-3 15 CAISDRGTGGNTIYF TGTGCCATCAGTGACCGAGGGACAGGGGGAAACACCATATATTTT
once . TRBJ2-1 TRBV4-3 16 CASSQASRSSYNEQFF TGCGCCAGCAGCCAAGCCTCTCGGAGCTCCTACAATGAGCAGTTCTTC
few . TRBJ2-7 TRBV9 15 CASSVGSVDTYEQYF TGTGCCAGCAGCGTAGGGTCGGTAGATACCTACGAGCAGTACTTC
. TRBD2 TRBJ2-1 TRBV19 17 CASSIDNGLAGHQEQFF TGTGCCAGTAGTATAGATAACGGACTAGCGGGACATCAGGAGCAGTTCTTC
. TRBD2 TRBJ2-1 TRBV28 14 CASNPAGGQNEQFF TGTGCCAGCAATCCAGCGGGAGGGCAAAATGAGCAGTTCTTC
. . TRBJ2-1 TRBV15 14 CATSRDRTGNEQFF TGTGCCACCAGCAGAGATAGAACGGGCAATGAGCAGTTCTTC